This TCR beta chain was recovered during a study of T cell clones after liver transplantation. Overall study: HCV positivity affected three of eight recipients; the rest lacked autoimmune or viral indications.

The assay was immunoSEQ multiplex PCR, and TCRdb's table has in-frame clones only and misses some. The repertoire holds around 100,000 clones, 84% seen once, with approximately 3% in the top ten. Study-level points and caveats: Post-transplant, graft-donor-reactive CD4 TCRbeta sequences in blood dropped significantly in most of the 8 subjects.

To note about this clone: Its antigen is undetermined.

The V gene lost 4 bases and the J gene lost 0 bases, with 13 bases spanning the gap. Germline values: CDR1 SGHNT, CDR2 YENEEA. The CDR3 length is 16 residues. The clonotype originates from a human patient who received a liver transplant. Some T cells here may be from the graft donor. V gene TRBV11-3 combines with J gene TRBJ1-3; D gene ambiguous. The sample was CD4+ T cells from blood, taken approximately 50 months after liver transplant. The CDR3 spells CASSYQVFISGNTIYF. The CDR3 DNA follows: TGTGCCAGCAGCTATCAGGTTTTTATCTCTGGAAACACCATATATTTT.